Shown below are 13 T cell receptor beta chains from a single sample sequenced in a study of cytomegalovirus exposure and HLA in healthy donors. The protocol was immunoSEQ multiplex PCR, while the TCRdb copy is restricted to in-frame clones and leaves out a portion. The sample carries roughly 250,000 clones, roughly 89% recorded once. Sequencing was performed on PBMCs. Every receptor here comes from a woman between 18 and 29 years old in good health and CMV-seronegative.

The chain couples TRBV2 to TRBJ1-2; unclear D gene. V lost 0 bases and J 2 bases, leaving 7 bases between the germline ends. Germline CDR1 SNHLY, CDR2 FYNNEI. This CDR3 comprises 14 residues. The CDR3 DNA reads TGTGCCAGCAGTGAAGCGCGAGGAAACTATGGCTACACCTTC. It translates to CASSEARGNYGYTF.

The rearrangement links TRBV6-5 to TRBJ1-5; 8 bases are a match to TRBD1. J was trimmed by 1 base and V by 6 bases; bases with no gene match: 5. Germline values: CDR1 MNHEY, CDR2 SVGAGI. CDR3 length: 15 amino acids. CDR3 nucleotides: TGTGCCAGCAGCCCGACAGGGGCCAGCAATCAGCCCCAGCATTTT. The encoded protein is CASSPTGASNQPQHF.

This chain links TRBV5-1 with TRBJ1-4; 11 bases line up with TRBD1. This CDR3 spans 16 amino acids. The trim removed 3 bases at V and 2 bases at J, leaving 3 bases unmatched. Germline-derived CDR1 and CDR2 are SGHRS and YFSETQ. The CDR3 bases are TGCGCCAGCAGCTCTGGACAGGGGGCTACTAATGAAAAACTGTTTTTT. It specifies CASSSGQGATNEKLFF.

In this sample, this clone turned up once. V is TRBV7-8 and J is TRBJ2-7, with 12 bases aligning to TRBD2. The CDR3 runs 16 residues. Germline loops: CDR1 SGHVS, CDR2 FQNEAQ. Unmatched junction bases numbered 8, after V lost 4 bases and J lost 4 bases. CDR3 nucleotide sequence: TGTGCCAGCAGCTCCAGCCGGACTAGCGGGGCGTACGAGCAGTACTTC. Its protein product is CASSSSRTSGAYEQYF.

The chain is built from TRBV5-4 and TRBJ1-6; possible D gene TRBD1, 5 bases. The V and J ends lost 2 bases and 5 bases respectively, with 11 bases between them. Per the germline V gene, CDR1 is SGHNT and CDR2 is YYREEE (reference sequence). The CDR3 is made up of 15 amino acids. CDR3 bases: TGTGCCAGCAGCTTTGACAGCATCCATAATTCACCCCTCCACTTT. It yields the protein CASSFDSIHNSPLHF. Full variable domain (outside the CDR3, taken from reference TRBV5-4 and TRBJ1-6): ETGVTQSPTHLIKTRGQQVTLRCSSQSGHNTVSWYQQALGQGPQFIFQYYREEENGRGNFPPRFSGLQFPNYSSELNVNALELDDSALYLCASSFDSIHNSPLHFGNGTRLTVT.

The chain recombines TRBV5-1 with TRBJ1-6, with D uncertain. The V end lost 1 base, the J end lost 2 bases, and 10 bases lay between the germline ends. Germline V gene lookup returns CDR1 SGHRS and CDR2 YFSETQ. The CDR3 consists of 16 residues. The CDR3 nucleotides are TGCGCCAGCAGCTTGTTTGCGCGGACCTATAATTCACCCCTCCACTTT. This encodes CASSLFARTYNSPLHF. Based on the CDR3 plus reference TRBV5-1 and TRBJ1-6, the full variable domain is KAGVTQTPRYLIKTRGQQVTLSCSPISGHRSVSWYQQTPGQGLQFLFEYFSETQRNKGNFPGRFSGRQFSNSRSEMNVSTLELGDSALYLCASSLFARTYNSPLHFGNGTRLTVT.

This clone was seen a single time. This chain links TRBV28 with TRBJ2-4, with 8 bases fitting TRBD1. In germline, CDR1 is MDHEN, CDR2 SYDVKM. The V and J ends lost 5 bases and 7 bases, in that order; junction bases with no gene match: 10. The CDR3 loop spans 15 amino acids. The CDR3, as DNA: TGTGCCAGCAGTCAAGGGACAGGAGTTGGGAACATTCAGTACTTC. The encoded protein is CASSQGTGVGNIQYF.

The chain has TRBV6-5 and TRBJ2-7; 7 positions agree with TRBD1. After removal of 5 bases from V and 1 base from J, the junction contained 2 bases not matched to a gene. CDR3 length equals 13 residues. The germline CDR1 and CDR2 sequences are MNHEY and SVGAGI. Written as DNA, the CDR3 is TGTGCCAGCAGTGGACAGGAGTCCTACGAGCAGTACTTC. Its translation: CASSGQESYEQYF.

The sample holds one count of this clone. The chain combines TRBV11-3 with TRBJ1-6; unclear D gene. The germline V gene has CDR1 SGHNT and CDR2 YENEEA. The CDR3 consists of 13 residues. The V gene lost 1 base and the J gene lost 7 bases, with 5 bases spanning the gap. Here the CDR3 reads CASSLGENSPLHF. CDR3 coding DNA: TGTGCCAGCAGCTTAGGGGAGAATTCACCCCTCCACTTT.

The chain is built from TRBV5-4 and TRBJ2-7, with TRBD1 matching over 7 bases. Germline CDR1 reads SGHNT; CDR2 reads YYREEE (reference sequence). V lost 4 bases and J lost 2; bases outside the gene matches: 3. The length of the CDR3 is 13 residues. CDR3 residues: CASSAQGAYEQYF. The CDR3 DNA reads TGTGCCAGCAGCGCTCAGGGGGCCTACGAGCAGTACTTC.

V and J are TRBV28 and TRBJ1-1; D remains ambiguous. V was cut by 10 bases and J by 5 bases, with 20 bases left in between. This CDR3 has 14 residues. Germline CDR1 is MDHEN and CDR2 is SYDVKM. The CDR3 here is CATRLGGHQTEAFF. The CDR3 DNA sequence: TGTGCCACCCGCTTGGGAGGGCATCAGACTGAAGCTTTCTTT.

This rearrangement joins TRBV7-9 to TRBJ2-2, with 8 positions matching TRBD1. The V gene end was trimmed by 5 bases and the J gene end by 2 bases; junction bases not matched to a gene: 7. Germline V CDR1 and CDR2: SEHNR, FQNEAQ (reference sequence). This CDR3 spans 16 amino acids. The CDR3 DNA is TGTGCCAGCAGCCCAAGGCAGGGGGCAAACACCGGGGAGCTGTTTTTT. Residues: CASSPRQGANTGELFF. Combining the CDR3 with reference TRBV7-9 and TRBJ2-2 gives the whole variable domain DTGVSQNPRHKITKRGQNVTFRCDPISEHNRLYWYRQTLGQGPEFLTYFQNEAQLEKSRLLSDRFSAERPKGSFSTLEIQRTEQGDSAMYLCASSPRQGANTGELFFGEGSRLTVL.

The chain combines TRBV6-6 with TRBJ2-7; tentative D call: TRBD1 (5 bases). Trimming left V 0 bases short and J 1 base short, with 13 bases between. Germline loops: CDR1 MNHNY, CDR2 SVGAGI (reference sequence). The CDR3 loop spans 16 amino acids. CDR3 DNA: TGTGCCAGCAGTTACTCGAGGCCAGGGTCTTCCTACGAGCAGTACGTC. Translating it yields CASSYSRPGSSYEQYV.